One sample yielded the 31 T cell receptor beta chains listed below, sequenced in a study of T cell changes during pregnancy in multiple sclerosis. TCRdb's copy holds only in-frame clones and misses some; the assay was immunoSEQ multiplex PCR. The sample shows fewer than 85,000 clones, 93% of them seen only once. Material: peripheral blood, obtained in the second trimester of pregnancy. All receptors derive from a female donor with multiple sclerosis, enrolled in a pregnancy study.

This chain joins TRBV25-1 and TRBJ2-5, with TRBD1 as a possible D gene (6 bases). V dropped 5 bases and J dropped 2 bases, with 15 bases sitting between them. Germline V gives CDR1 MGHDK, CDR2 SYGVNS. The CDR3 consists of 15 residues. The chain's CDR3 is CASSWKLQGQETQYF. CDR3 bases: TGTGCCAGCAGTTGGAAACTCCAGGGGCAAGAGACCCAGTACTTC.

The CDR3 is CASSLDIQGGTGELFF. CDR3 in DNA: TGCGCCAGCAGCTTGGATATTCAGGGCGGCACCGGGGAGCTGTTTTTT. The chain links TRBV5-1 to TRBJ2-2, with D tentatively TRBD1 (5 bases). This CDR3 contains 16 residues. Trimming stripped 0 bases from V and 4 bases from J, with 13 bases between. Germline assignment: CDR1 SGHRS and CDR2 YFSETQ.

In DNA form, the CDR3 reads TGTGCCAGCAGTCCAGGACAAGGGAGGGGCGATGAGCAGTTCTTC. Protein: CASSPGQGRGDEQFF. The rearrangement joins TRBV27 to TRBJ2-1, with 7 bases identical to TRBD2. Germline lookup yields CDR1 MNHEY and CDR2 SMNVEV (reference sequence). With 5 bases clipped from V and 8 bases from J, the junction kept 12 bases outside the gene matches. The CDR3 runs 15 residues.

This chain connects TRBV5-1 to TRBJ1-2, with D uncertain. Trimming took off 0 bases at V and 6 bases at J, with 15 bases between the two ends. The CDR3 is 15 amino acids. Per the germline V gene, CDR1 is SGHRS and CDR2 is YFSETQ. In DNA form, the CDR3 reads TGCGCCAGCAGCTTGGTACCGAACTATCTCGATGGCTACACCTTC. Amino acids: CASSLVPNYLDGYTF.

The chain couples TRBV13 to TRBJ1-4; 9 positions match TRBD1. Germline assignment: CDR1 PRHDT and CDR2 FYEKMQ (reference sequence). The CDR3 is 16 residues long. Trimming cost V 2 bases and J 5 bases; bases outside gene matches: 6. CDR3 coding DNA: TGTGCCAGCAGCTTACCCCGTGGACAGGGGAATGAAAAACTGTTTTTT. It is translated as CASSLPRGQGNEKLFF.

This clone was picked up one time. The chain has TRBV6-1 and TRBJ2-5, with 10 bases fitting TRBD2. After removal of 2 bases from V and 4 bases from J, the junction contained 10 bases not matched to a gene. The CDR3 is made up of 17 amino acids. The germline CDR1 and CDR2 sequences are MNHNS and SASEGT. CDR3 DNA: TGTGCCAGCAGTGAAAGTGGAGCGGGGGGGCCGGGAGAGACCCAGTACTTC. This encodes CASSESGAGGPGETQYF.

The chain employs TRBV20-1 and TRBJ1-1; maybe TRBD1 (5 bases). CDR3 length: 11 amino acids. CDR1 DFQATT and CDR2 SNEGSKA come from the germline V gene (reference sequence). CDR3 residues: CRLHGGVGAFF. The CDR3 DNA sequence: TGCAGGCTCCACGGGGGGGTCGGAGCTTTCTTT.

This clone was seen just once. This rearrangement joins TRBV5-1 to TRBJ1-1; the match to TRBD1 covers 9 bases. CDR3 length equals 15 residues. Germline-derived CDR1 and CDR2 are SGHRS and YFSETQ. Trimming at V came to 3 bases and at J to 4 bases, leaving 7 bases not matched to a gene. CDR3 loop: CASSSGGTGITEAFF. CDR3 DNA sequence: TGCGCCAGCAGCTCAGGCGGGACAGGGATCACTGAAGCTTTCTTT.

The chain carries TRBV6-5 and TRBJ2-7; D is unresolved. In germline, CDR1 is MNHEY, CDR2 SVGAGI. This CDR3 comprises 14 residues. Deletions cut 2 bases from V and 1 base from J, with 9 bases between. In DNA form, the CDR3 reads TGTGCCAGCAGTTACACGCGGCAGTCCTACGAGCAGTACTTC. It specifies CASSYTRQSYEQYF.

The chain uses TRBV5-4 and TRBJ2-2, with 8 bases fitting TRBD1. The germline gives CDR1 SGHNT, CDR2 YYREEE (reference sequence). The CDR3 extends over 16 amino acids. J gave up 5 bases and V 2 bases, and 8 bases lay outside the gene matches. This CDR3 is CASSFFAGGLTGELFF. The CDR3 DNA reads TGTGCCAGCAGCTTTTTTGCAGGGGGCTTGACCGGGGAGCTGTTTTTT.

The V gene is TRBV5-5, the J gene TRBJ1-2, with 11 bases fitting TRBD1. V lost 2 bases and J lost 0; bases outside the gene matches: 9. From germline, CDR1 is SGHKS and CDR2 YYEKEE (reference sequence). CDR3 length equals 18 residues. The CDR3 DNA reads TGTGCCAGCAGCTTCTCACCGGGACAGGGGGACGCTAACTATGGCTACACCTTC. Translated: CASSFSPGQGDANYGYTF.

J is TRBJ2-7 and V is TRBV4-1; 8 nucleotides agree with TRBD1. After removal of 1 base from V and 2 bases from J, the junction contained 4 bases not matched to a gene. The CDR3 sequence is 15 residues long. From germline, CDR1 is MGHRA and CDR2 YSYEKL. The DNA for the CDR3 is TGCGCCAGCAGCCAAGTTCAGGGGGCTGCCTACGAGCAGTACTTC. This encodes CASSQVQGAAYEQYF.

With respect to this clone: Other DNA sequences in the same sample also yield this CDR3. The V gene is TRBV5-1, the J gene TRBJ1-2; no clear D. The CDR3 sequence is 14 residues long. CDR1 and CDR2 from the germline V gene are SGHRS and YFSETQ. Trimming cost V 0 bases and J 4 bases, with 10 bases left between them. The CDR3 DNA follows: TGCGCCAGCAGCTTGGGGGGAGGTCCCTATGGCTACACCTTC. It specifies CASSLGGGPYGYTF.

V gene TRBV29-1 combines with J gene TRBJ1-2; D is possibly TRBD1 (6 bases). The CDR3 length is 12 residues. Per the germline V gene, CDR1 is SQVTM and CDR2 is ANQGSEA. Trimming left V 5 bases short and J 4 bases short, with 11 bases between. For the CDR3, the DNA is TGCAGCGTTAACCAGGGGTTCTATGGCTACACCTTC. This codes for CSVNQGFYGYTF. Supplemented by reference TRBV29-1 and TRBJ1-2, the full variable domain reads SAVISQKPSRDICQRGTSLTIQCQVDSQVTMMFWYRQQPGQSLTLIATANQGSEATYESGFVIDKFPISRPNLTFSTLTVSNMSPEDSSIYLCSVNQGFYGYTFGSGTRLTVV.

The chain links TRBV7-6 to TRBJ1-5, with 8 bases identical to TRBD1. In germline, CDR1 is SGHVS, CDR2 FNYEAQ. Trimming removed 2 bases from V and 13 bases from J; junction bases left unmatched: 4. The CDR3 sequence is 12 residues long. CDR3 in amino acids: CASSLRGQEQHF. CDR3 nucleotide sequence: TGTGCCAGCAGCTTAAGGGGACAGGAACAGCATTTT.

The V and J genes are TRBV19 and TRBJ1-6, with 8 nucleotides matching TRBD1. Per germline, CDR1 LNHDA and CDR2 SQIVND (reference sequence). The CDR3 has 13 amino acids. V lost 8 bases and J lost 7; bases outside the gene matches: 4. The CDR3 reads CASGQGSNSPLHF. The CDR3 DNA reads TGTGCCAGTGGACAGGGATCCAATTCACCCCTCCACTTT.

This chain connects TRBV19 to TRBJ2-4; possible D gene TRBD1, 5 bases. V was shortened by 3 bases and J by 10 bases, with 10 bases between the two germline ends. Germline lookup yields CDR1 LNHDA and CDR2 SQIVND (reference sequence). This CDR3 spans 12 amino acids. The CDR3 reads CASSITGVIQYF. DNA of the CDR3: TGTGCCAGTAGTATTACAGGAGTAATTCAGTACTTC.

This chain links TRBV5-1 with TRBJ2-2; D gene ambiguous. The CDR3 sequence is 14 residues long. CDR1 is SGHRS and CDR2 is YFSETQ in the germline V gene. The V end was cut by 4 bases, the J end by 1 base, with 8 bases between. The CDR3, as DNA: TGCGCCAGCAGCCAAAACTTGAACACCGGGGAGCTGTTTTTT. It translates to CASSQNLNTGELFF.

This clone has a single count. The DNA for the CDR3 is TGTGCCAGCTCACGACAGGGGGATTCACCCCTCCACTTT. As protein: CASSRQGDSPLHF. The chain has TRBV18 and TRBJ1-6, with TRBD1 matching over 9 bases. The CDR3 extends over 13 amino acids. V lost 4 bases and J lost 8; bases outside the gene matches: 0. In germline, CDR1 is KGHSH, CDR2 LQKENI.

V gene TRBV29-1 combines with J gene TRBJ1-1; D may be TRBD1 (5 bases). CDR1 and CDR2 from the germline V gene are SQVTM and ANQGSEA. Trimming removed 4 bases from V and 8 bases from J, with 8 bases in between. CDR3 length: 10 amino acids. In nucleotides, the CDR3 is TGCAGCGTTGCGGACATAGAAGCTTTCTTT. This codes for CSVADIEAFF.

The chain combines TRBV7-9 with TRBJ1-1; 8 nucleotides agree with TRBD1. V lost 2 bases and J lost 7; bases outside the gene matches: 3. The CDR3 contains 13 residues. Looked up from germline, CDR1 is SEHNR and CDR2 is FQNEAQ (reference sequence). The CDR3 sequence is CASSLYGQGEAFF. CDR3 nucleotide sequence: TGTGCCAGCAGCTTATACGGACAGGGTGAAGCTTTCTTT.

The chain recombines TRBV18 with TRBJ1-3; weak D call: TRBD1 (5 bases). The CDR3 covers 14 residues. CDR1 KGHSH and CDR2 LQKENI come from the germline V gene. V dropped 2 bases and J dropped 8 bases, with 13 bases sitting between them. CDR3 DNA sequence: TGTGCCAGCTCACCAAGAACTGGGGCCCACACCATATATTTT. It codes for CASSPRTGAHTIYF.

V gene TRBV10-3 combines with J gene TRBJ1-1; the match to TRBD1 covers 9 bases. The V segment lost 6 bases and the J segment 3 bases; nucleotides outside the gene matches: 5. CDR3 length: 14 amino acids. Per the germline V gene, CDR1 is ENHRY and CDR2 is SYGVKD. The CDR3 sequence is CAIRGQGSHTEAFF. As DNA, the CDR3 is TGTGCCATCAGGGGACAGGGTTCTCACACTGAAGCTTTCTTT.

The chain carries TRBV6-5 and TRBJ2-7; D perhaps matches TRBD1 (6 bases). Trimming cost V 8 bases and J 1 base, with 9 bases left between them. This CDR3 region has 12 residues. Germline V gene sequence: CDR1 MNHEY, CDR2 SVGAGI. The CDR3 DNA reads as TGTGCCAGCCAGGGGTTATCCTACGAGCAGTACTTC. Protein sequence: CASQGLSYEQYF.

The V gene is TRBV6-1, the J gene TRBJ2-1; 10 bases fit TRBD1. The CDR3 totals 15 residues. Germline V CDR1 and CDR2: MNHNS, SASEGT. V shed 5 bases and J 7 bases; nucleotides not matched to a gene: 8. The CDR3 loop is CASSTIRGQGNEQFF. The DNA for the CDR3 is TGTGCCAGCAGTACCATCCGGGGACAGGGGAATGAGCAGTTCTTC.

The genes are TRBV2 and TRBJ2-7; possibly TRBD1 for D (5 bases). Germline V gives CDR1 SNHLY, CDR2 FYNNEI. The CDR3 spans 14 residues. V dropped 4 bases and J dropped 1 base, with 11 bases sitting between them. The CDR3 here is CASSVRGSSYEQYF. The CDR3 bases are TGTGCCAGCAGTGTTAGGGGATCTTCCTACGAGCAGTACTTC.

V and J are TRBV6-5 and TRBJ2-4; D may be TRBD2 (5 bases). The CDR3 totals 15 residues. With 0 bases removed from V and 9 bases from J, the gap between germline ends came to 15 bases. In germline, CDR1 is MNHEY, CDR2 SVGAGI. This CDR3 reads CASSYSPEGKGIQYF. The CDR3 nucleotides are TGTGCCAGCAGTTACTCACCTGAGGGAAAGGGCATTCAGTACTTC.

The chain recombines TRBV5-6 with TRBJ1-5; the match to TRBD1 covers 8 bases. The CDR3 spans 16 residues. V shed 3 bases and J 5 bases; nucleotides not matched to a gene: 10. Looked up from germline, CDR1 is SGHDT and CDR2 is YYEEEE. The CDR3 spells CASSSRTGSGYQPQHF. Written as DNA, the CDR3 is TGTGCCAGCAGCTCACGGACAGGGTCTGGGTATCAGCCCCAGCATTTT.

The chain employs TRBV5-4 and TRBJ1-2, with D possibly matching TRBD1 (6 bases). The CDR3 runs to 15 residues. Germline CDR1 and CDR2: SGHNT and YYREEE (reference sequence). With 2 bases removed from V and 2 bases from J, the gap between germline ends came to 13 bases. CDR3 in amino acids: CASSFWTEGNYGYTF. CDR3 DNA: TGTGCCAGCAGCTTTTGGACAGAGGGAAACTATGGCTACACCTTC.

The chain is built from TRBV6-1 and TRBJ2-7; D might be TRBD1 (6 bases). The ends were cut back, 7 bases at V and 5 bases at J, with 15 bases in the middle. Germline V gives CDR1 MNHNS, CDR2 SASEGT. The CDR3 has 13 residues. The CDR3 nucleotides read TGTGCCAGCACCTCGTCGGACAGCCACGAGCAGTACTTC. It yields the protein CASTSSDSHEQYF.

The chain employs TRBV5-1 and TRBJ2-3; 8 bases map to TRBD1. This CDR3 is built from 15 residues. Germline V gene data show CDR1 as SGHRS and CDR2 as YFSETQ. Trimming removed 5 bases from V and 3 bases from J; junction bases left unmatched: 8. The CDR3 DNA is TGCGCCAGCAGTATCACAGGGGGATGGACAGATACGCAGTATTTT. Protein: CASSITGGWTDTQYF.